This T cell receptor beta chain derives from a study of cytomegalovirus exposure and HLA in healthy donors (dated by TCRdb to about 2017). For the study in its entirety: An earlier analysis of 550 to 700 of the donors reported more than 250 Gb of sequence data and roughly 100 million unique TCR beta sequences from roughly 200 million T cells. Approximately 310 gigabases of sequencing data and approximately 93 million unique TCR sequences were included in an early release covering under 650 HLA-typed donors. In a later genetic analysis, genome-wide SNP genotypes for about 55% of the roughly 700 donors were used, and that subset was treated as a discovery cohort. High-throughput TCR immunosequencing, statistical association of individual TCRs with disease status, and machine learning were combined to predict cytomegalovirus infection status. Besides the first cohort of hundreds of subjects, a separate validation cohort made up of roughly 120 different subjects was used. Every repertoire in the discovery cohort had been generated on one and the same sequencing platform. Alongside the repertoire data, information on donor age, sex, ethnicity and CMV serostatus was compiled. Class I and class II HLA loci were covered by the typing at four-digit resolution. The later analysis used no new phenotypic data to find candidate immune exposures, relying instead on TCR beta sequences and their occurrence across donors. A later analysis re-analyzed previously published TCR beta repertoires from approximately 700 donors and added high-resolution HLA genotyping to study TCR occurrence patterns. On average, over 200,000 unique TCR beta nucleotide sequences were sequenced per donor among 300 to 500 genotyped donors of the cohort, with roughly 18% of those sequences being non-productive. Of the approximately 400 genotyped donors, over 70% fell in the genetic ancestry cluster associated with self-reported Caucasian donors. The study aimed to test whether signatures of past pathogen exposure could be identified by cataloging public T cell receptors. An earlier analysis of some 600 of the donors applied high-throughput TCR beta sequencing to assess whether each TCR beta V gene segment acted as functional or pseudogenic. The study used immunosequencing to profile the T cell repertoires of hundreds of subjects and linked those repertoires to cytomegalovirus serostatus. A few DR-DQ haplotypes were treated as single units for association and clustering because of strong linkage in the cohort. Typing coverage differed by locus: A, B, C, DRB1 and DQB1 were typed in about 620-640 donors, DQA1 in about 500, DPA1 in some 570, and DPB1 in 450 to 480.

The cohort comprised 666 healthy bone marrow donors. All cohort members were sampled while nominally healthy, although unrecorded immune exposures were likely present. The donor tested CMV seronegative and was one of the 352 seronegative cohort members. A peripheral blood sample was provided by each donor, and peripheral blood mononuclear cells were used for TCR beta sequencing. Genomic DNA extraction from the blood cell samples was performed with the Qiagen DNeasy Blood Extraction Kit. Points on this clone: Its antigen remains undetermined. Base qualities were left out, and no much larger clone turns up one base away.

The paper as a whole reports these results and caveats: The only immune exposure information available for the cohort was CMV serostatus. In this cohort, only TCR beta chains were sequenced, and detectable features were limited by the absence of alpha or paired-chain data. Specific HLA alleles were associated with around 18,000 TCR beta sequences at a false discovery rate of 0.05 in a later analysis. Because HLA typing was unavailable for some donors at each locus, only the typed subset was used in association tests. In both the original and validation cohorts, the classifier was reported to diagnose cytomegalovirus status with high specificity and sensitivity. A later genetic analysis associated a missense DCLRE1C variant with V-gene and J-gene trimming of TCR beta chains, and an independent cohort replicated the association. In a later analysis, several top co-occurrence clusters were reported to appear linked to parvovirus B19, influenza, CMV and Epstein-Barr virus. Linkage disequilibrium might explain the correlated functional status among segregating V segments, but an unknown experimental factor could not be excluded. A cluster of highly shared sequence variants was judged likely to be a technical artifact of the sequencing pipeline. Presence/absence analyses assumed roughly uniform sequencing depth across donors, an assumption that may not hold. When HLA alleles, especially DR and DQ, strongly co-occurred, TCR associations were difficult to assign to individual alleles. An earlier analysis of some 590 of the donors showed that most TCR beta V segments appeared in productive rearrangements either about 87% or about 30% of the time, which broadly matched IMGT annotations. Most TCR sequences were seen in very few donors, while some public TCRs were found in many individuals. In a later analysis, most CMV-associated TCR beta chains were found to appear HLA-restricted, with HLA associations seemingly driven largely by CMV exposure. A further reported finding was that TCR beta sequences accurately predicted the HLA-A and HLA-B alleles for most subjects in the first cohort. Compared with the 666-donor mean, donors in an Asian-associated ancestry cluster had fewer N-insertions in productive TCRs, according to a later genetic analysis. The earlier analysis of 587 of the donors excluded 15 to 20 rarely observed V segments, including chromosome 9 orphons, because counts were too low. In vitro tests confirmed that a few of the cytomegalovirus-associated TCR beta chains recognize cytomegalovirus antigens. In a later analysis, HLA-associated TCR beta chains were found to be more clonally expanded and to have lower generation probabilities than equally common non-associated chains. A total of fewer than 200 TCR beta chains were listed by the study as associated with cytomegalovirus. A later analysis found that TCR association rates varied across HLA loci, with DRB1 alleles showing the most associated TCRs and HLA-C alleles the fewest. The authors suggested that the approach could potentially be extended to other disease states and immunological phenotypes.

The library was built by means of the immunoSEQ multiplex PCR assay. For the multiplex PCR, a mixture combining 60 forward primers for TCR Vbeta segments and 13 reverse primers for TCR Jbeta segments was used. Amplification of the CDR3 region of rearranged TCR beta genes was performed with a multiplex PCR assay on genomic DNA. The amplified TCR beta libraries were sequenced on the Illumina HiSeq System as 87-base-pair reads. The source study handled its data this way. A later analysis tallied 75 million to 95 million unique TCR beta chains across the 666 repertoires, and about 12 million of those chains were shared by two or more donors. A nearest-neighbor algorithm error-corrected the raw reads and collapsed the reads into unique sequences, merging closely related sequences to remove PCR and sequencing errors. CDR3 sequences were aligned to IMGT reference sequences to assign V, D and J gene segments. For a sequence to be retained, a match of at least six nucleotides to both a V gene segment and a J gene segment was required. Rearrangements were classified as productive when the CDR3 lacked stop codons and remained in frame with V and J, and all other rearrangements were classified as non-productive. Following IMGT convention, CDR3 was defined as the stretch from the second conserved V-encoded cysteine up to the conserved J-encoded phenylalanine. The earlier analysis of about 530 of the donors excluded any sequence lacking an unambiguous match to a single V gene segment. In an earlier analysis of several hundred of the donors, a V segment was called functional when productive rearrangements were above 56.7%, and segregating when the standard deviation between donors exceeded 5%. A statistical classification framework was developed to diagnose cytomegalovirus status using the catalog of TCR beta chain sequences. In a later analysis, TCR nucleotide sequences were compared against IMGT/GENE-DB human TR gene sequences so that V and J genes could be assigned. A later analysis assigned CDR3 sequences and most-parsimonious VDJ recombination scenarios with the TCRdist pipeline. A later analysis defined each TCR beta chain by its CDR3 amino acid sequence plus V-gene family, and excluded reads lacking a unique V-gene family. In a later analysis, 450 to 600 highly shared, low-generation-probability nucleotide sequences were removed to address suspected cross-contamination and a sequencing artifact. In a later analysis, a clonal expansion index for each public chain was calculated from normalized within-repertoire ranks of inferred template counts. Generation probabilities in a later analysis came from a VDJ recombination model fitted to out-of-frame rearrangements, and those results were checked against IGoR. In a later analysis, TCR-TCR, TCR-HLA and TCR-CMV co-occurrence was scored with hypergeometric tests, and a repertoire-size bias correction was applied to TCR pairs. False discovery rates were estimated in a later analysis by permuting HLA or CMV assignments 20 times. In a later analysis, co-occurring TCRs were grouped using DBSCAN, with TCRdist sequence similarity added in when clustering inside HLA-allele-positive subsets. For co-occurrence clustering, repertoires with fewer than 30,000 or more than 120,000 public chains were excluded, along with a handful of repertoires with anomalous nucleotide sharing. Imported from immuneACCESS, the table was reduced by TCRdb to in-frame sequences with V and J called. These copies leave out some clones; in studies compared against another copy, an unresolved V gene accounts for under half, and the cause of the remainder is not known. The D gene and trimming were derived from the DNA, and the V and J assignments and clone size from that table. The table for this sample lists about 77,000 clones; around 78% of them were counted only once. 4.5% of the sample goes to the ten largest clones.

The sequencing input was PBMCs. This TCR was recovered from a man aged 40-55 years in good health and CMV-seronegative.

The CDR3 reads as follows: CASSSLTSGSVHEQFF. DNA sequence: TGTGCCAGCAGCTCCCTGACTAGCGGGTCGGTGCATGAGCAGTTCTTC. The chain is encoded by TRBV7-6 joined to TRBJ2-1; a stretch of 10 junction bases matches TRBD2. From the cysteine up to the phenylalanine, the CDR3 has a length of 16 residues. The entry retains the CDR3 DNA only, 48 bases that are in frame from base 1. Germline trimming amounts to 4 bases on V and 8 bases on J, with 11 as the count of junction bases outside the gene matches. The germline V gene supplies CDR1 SGHVS and CDR2 FNYEAQ.